The rows below give T cell receptor beta chains drawn from one sample of a study of T cells after posttransplantation cyclophosphamide. TCRdb keeps only in-frame clones here, not all; method: immunoSEQ multiplex PCR. The top ten hold roughly 8.1% of the sample, which has some 34,000 clones, roughly 73% seen once. Sample: CD4+ T cells sorted from blood, taken 1903 days after a stem cell transplant with posttransplant cyclophosphamide. All receptors derive from a female patient in her 40s who received an allogeneic stem cell transplant from a related donor, was CMV-positive, and had no GVHD. A subset of T cells may come from the graft donor. The CDR3 runs from the conserved cysteine through the conserved F or W. The order of the fields is V gene, clone size, D gene, J gene, CDR3 DNA, CDR3 protein. The D gene is left open where the match is weak. Clone sizes are given selectively: once, few, many, or a class where the clone is expanded.

TRBV5-4	NA	TRBD2	TRBJ2-3	TGTGCCAGCAGCTCGCGGCCTAGCGGGGTGGCAGATACGCAGTATTTT	CASSSRPSGVADTQYF
TRBV5-1	NA	TRBD1	TRBJ1-1	TGCGCCAGCAGCCGGACAGGGGAGAACACTGAAGCTTTCTTT	CASSRTGENTEAFF
TRBV11-2	NA	TRBD2	TRBJ2-3	TGTGCCAGCAGCACCCAGACTAGCGGGGGCCCTACGCAGTATTTT	CASSTQTSGGPTQYF
TRBV4-2	NA	NA	TRBJ1-3	TGTGCCAGCAGCCAAGGGGGGGACGGAAGAAACACCATATATTTT	CASSQGGDGRNTIYF
TRBV10-3	NA	NA	TRBJ2-5	TGTGCCATCAGTGAGTCGACTCATTGGCGGGTGGAGACCCAGTACTTC	CAISESTHWRVETQYF
TRBV28	NA	NA	TRBJ2-3	TGTGCCAGCAGAGGTGGCGGGGTTGGATCAGATACGCAGTATTTT	CASRGGGVGSDTQYF
TRBV5-4	NA	TRBD1	TRBJ1-6	TGTGCCAGCAGCTTGGTTTCAAACAGGGGTTCACCCCTCCACTTT	CASSLVSNRGSPLHF
TRBV11-2	NA	TRBD1	TRBJ1-1	TGTGCCAGCAGCTCGATAGCAGGACAGGGGGCAGGCACGTCAGCTTTCTTT	CASSSIAGQGAGTSAFF
TRBV27	NA	NA	TRBJ1-6	TGTGCCAGCAGTTTCCTTTCCAGGGGTTTGTCCTATAATTCACCCCTCCACTTT	CASSFLSRGLSYNSPLHF
TRBV29-1	once	NA	TRBJ1-2	TGCAGCGTTAAGAACGGGGGCTACACCTTC	CSVKNGGYTF
TRBV6-5	NA	TRBD1	TRBJ2-7	TGTGCCAGCAGTTTCGACAGGGGGGGCTACGAGCAGTACTTC	CASSFDRGGYEQYF
TRBV28	once	NA	TRBJ1-4	TGTGCCAGCAGTCCGGCGGGGACCATTAATGAAAAACTGTTTTTT	CASSPAGTINEKLFF
TRBV6-4	NA	TRBD1	TRBJ1-2	TGTGCCAGCAGTGATTCGGACAGGGATTACTATGGCTACACCTTC	CASSDSDRDYYGYTF
TRBV6-5	NA	NA	TRBJ1-1	TGTGCCAGCAGTTACTCCCGTGGGCCTCAGGGGACTGAAGCTTTCTTT	CASSYSRGPQGTEAFF
TRBV27	NA	NA	TRBJ2-7	TGTGCCAGCAGGTCGGACATGGGCAGGGGCGAGCAGTACTTC	CASRSDMGRGEQYF
TRBV7-2	NA	TRBD2	TRBJ2-1	TGTGCCAGCAGCATCACCGGGACTAGCGGGGGGAGGAATGAGCAGTTCTTC	CASSITGTSGGRNEQFF
TRBV10-3	once	TRBD1	TRBJ1-5	TGTGCCATCAGTGAAGGGGGCAGCAATCAGCCCCAGCATTTT	CAISEGGSNQPQHF
TRBV25-1	NA	NA	TRBJ1-4	TGTGCCAGCAGTGACCCCAGCGGGGGGGCGGGTGAAAAACTGTTTTTT	CASSDPSGGAGEKLFF
TRBV5-1	NA	TRBD1	TRBJ2-7	TGCGCCAGCAGCCGGGACAGGGCGGTCTACGAGCAGTACTTC	CASSRDRAVYEQYF
TRBV29-1	NA	NA	TRBJ1-3	TGCAGCGTTGTCAGGCACCTGAGCTCTGGAAACACCATATATTTT	CSVVRHLSSGNTIYF
TRBV5-8	NA	NA	TRBJ1-1	TGTGCCAGCCCGTGGTCCAGTGGCCCTCCCACTGAAGCTTTCTTT	CASPWSSGPPTEAFF
TRBV4-3	few	TRBD1	TRBJ1-6	TGCGCCAGCAGCCAGAGCCCACACGACAGGGGGAATTCACCCCTCCACTTT	CASSQSPHDRGNSPLHF
TRBV4-1	NA	TRBD1	TRBJ1-1	TGCGCCAGCAGCCTGCTCCTAACCGGGACAGGCGACACTGAAGCTTTCTTT	CASSLLLTGTGDTEAFF
TRBV10-3	NA	NA	TRBJ2-7	TGTGCCATCAATATACAGGGAATCGACTACGAGCAGTACTTC	CAINIQGIDYEQYF
TRBV7-8	once	TRBD1	TRBJ1-5	TGTGCCAGCAGCTTCCTCCCCGACAGGGCAATCAATCAGCCCCAGCATTTT	CASSFLPDRAINQPQHF
TRBV6-5	NA	NA	TRBJ1-4	TGTGCCAGCCGCGCGGCTAATGAAAAACTGTTTTTT	CASRAANEKLFF
TRBV7-8	NA	TRBD1	TRBJ2-2	TGTGCCAGCAGCTTATCCCTTAGGGACAGGGCCACCGGGGAGCTGTTTTTT	CASSLSLRDRATGELFF
TRBV19	NA	NA	TRBJ2-3	TGTGCCAGTAGTATTTCCCTTATCACAGATACGCAGTATTTT	CASSISLITDTQYF
TRBV2	NA	NA	TRBJ1-1	TGTGCCAGCAGGGGGCCGGGGGGGCGTACGTCTTTCTTT	CASRGPGGRTSFF
TRBV11-2	NA	TRBD1	TRBJ1-2	TGTGCCAGCAGCCATCGGGACAGGGGCGACTATGGCTACACCTTC	CASSHRDRGDYGYTF
TRBV7-9	few	NA	TRBJ1-2	TGTGCCAGCAGCTTATTCGTACGGAGTGACTATGGCTACACCTTC	CASSLFVRSDYGYTF
TRBV9	once	NA	TRBJ2-3	TGTGCCAGCAGCCTCCAGGGGGACTTCGGGGTGGATACGCAGTATTTT	CASSLQGDFGVDTQYF
TRBV6-5	many	NA	TRBJ1-1	TGTGCCAGCAGTTACTTACGGGGTACTGAAGCTTTCTTT	CASSYLRGTEAFF
TRBV11-1	NA	NA	TRBJ1-3	TGTGCCAGCAGCTTAGCGTCCCAGGGGCCGGAACGCTCTGGAAACACCATATATTTT	CASSLASQGPERSGNTIYF
TRBV29-1	NA	TRBD2	TRBJ2-3	TGCAGCGTTGAGCGGGGGGCCAACGCGCAGTATTTT	CSVERGANAQYF
TRBV6-6	NA	NA	TRBJ2-6	TGTGCCAGCACCCCTCCGGGTTCTGGGGCCAACGTCCTGACTTTC	CASTPPGSGANVLTF
TRBV7-3	NA	NA	TRBJ2-3	TGTGCCAGCAGCCCATCGGGGATAAGAACAGATACGCAGTATTTT	CASSPSGIRTDTQYF
TRBV7-8	NA	TRBD1	TRBJ1-1	TGTGCCAGCAGCCCAGTCGGAGGGGGCCTAACTGAAGCTTTCTTT	CASSPVGGGLTEAFF
TRBV9	NA	NA	TRBJ2-2	TGTGCCAGCAGCGTAGTCTCCACCGGGGAGCTGTTTTTT	CASSVVSTGELFF
TRBV2	few	TRBD1	TRBJ1-4	TGTGCCAGCAGGATACAGGGGGCTGCTAATGAAAAACTGTTTTTT	CASRIQGAANEKLFF
TRBV6-4	NA	NA	TRBJ2-2	TGTGCCAGCAGTGAGAGTCCCACGGGACACACGAACACCGGGGAGCTGTTTTTT	CASSESPTGHTNTGELFF
TRBV7-8	NA	NA	TRBJ1-5	TGTGCCAGCAGCTTAGGCAGCGTTGAGCCCCAGCATTTT	CASSLGSVEPQHF
TRBV6-1	NA	TRBD1	TRBJ1-2	TGTGCCAGCATTCGGACAGGGGGGAACTATGGCTACACCTTC	CASIRTGGNYGYTF
TRBV27	NA	NA	TRBJ1-6	TGTGCCAGCAGTCTCATCAGGGGCGGCAATTCACCCCTCCACTTT	CASSLIRGGNSPLHF
TRBV27	NA	TRBD2	TRBJ2-5	TGTGCCAGCAGTTCTGCTAGCGGGTTCCAAGAGACCCAGTACTTC	CASSSASGFQETQYF